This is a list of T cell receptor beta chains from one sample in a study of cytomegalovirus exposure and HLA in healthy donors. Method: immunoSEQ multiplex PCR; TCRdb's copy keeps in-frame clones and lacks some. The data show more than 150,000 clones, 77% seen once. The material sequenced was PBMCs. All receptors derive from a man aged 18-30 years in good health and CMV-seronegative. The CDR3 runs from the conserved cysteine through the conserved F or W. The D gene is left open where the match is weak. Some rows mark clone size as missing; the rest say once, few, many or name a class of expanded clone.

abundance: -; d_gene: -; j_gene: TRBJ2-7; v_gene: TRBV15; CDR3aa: CATSKWGGSSYEQYF; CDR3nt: TGTGCCACCAGCAAGTGGGGCGGCTCATCCTACGAGCAGTACTTC
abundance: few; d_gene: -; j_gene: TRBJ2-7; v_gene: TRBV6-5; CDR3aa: CASSYSSSGSSYEQYF; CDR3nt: TGTGCCAGCAGTTACTCGAGCTCGGGGAGCTCCTACGAGCAGTACTTC
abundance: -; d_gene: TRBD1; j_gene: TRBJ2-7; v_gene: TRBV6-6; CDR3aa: CASSLDRGEQYF; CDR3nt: TGTGCCAGCAGCCTCGACAGGGGCGAGCAGTACTTC
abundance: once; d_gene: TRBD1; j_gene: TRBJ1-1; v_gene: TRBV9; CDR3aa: CASSGTGFVGDEAFF; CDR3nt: TGTGCCAGCAGCGGGACAGGGTTCGTGGGAGATGAAGCTTTCTTT
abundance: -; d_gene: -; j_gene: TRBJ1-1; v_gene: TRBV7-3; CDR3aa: CASSPDSFNTEAFF; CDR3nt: TGTGCCAGCAGCCCCGACAGTTTTAACACTGAAGCTTTCTTT
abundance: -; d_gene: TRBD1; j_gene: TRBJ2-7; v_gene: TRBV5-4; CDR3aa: CASSGGQGVYEQYF; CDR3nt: TGTGCCAGCAGCGGGGGACAGGGAGTCTACGAGCAGTACTTC
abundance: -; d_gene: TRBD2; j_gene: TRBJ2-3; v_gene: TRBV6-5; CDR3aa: CASTSRLADTDTQYF; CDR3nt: TGTGCCAGCACCTCGCGACTAGCGGACACAGATACGCAGTATTTT
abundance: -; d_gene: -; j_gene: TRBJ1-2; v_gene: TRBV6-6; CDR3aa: CASNEHPNYGYTF; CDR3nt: TGTGCCAGCAACGAACACCCTAACTATGGCTACACCTTC
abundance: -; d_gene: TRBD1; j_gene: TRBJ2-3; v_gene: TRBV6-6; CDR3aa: CASSRSGQGNTQYF; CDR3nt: TGTGCCAGCAGTCGCTCGGGACAGGGCAATACGCAGTATTTT
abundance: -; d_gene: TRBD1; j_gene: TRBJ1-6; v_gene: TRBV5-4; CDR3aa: CASSPRGQGRSPLHF; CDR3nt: TGTGCCAGCAGCCCAAGGGGACAGGGCCGGTCACCCCTCCACTTT
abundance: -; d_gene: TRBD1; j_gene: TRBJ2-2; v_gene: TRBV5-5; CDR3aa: CASSFRTGPNTGELFF; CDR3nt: TGTGCCAGCAGCTTCCGGACAGGGCCGAACACCGGGGAGCTGTTTTTT
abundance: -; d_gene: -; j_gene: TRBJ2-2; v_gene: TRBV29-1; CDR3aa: CSVGVYRGSGELFF; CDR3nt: TGCAGCGTTGGGGTTTATCGCGGGTCCGGGGAGCTGTTTTTT
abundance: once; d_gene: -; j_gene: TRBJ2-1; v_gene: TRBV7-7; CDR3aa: CASSLDGGTNEQFF; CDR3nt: TGTGCTAGCAGCTTAGATGGGGGGACGAATGAGCAGTTCTTC
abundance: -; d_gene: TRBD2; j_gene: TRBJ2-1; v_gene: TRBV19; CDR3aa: CASSGGGGVYNEQFF; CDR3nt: TGTGCCAGTAGTGGCGGGGGGGGAGTCTACAATGAGCAGTTCTTC
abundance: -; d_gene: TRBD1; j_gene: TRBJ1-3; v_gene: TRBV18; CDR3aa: CASSPTGASGNTIYF; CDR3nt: TGTGCCAGCTCACCTACAGGGGCCTCTGGAAACACCATATATTTT
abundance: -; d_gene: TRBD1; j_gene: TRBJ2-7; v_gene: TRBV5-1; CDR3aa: CASSWGDRISYEQYF; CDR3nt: TGCGCCAGCAGCTGGGGGGACAGGATATCCTACGAGCAGTACTTC
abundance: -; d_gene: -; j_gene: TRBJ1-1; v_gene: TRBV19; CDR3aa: CASSVSYSGGVAFF; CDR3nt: TGTGCCAGTAGTGTTTCGTACAGTGGAGGAGTAGCTTTCTTT
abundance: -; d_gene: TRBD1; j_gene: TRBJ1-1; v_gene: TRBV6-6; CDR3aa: CASRRQGGGYTEAFF; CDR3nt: TGTGCCAGCAGAAGACAGGGGGGAGGGTACACTGAAGCTTTCTTT
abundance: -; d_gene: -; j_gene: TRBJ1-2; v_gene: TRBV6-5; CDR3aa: CASSWISGQRTYGYTF; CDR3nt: TGTGCCAGCAGTTGGATATCCGGACAGAGAACCTATGGCTACACCTTC
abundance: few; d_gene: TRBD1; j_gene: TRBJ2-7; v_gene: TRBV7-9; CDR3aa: CASSQTGDEQYF; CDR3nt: TGTGCCAGCAGCCAGACAGGGGACGAGCAGTACTTC
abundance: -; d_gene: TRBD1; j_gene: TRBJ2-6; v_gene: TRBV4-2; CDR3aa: CASSPRGGTGANVLTF; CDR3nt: TGTGCCAGCAGCCCTCGAGGGGGCACTGGGGCCAACGTCCTGACTTTC
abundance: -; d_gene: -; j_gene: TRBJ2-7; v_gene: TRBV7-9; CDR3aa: CASSLETLPAGSEQYF; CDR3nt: TGTGCCAGCAGCTTAGAAACGTTGCCAGCGGGTTCCGAGCAGTACTTC
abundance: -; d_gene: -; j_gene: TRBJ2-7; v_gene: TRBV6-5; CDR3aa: CASSLDNSYEQYF; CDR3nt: TGTGCCAGCAGTTTGGACAACTCCTACGAGCAGTACTTC
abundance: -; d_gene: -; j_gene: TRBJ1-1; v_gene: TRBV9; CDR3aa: CASSAVGGRGTEAFF; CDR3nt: TGTGCCAGCAGCGCCGTCGGGGGAAGGGGCACTGAAGCTTTCTTT
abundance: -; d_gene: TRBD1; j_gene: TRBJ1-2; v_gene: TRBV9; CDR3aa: CASSVSGTGNGYTF; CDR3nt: TGTGCCAGCAGCGTCTCCGGGACAGGGAATGGCTACACCTTC
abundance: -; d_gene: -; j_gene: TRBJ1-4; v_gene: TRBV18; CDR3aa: CASSPQQTGEKLFF; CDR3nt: TGTGCCAGCTCACCACAGCAAACAGGGGAAAAACTGTTTTTT
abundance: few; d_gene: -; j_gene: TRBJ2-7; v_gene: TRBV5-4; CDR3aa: CASSQKGGAYEQYF; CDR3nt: TGTGCCAGCAGCCAAAAGGGAGGCGCGTACGAGCAGTACTTC
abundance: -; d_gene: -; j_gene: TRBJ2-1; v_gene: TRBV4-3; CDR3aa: CASSQGSGWRGNEQFF; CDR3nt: TGCGCCAGCAGCCAAGGGTCTGGATGGAGGGGCAATGAGCAGTTCTTC
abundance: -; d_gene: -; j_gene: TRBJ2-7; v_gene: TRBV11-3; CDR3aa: CASSLEGTDSYEQYF; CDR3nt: TGTGCCAGCAGCTTAGAGGGGACTGATTCCTACGAGCAGTACTTC
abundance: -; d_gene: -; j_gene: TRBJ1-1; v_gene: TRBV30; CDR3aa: CAWSAPTEAFF; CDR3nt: TGTGCCTGGAGTGCCCCAACTGAAGCTTTCTTT
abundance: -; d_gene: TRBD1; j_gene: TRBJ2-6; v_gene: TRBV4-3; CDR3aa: CASSPRRQGSLAGANVLTF; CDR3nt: TGCGCCAGCAGCCCCCGAAGACAGGGATCCTTGGCGGGGGCCAACGTCCTGACTTTC
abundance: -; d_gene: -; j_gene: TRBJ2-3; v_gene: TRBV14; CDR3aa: CASSPRLTDTQYF; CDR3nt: TGTGCCAGCAGCCCTCGACTAACAGATACGCAGTATTTT
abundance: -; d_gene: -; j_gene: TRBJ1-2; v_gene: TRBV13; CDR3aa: CASSTGQYGYTF; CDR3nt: TGTGCCAGCAGCACCGGACAGTATGGCTACACCTTC
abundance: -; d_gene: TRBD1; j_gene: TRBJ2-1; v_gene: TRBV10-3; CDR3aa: CAISEFSGGDNEQFF; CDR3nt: TGTGCCATCAGTGAGTTCTCAGGGGGTGACAATGAGCAGTTCTTC
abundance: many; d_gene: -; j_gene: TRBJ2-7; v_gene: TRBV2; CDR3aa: CASSTQGNEYEQYF; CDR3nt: TGTGCCAGCAGTACACAGGGAAACGAGTACGAGCAGTACTTC
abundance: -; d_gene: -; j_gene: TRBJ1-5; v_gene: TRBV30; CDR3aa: CAWSGAGQFSNQPQHF; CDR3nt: TGTGCCTGGAGTGGTGCCGGACAGTTTAGCAATCAGCCCCAGCATTTT
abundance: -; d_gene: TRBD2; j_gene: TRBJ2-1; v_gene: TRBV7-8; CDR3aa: CASSLGLAGAPLYNEQFF; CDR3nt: TGTGCCAGCAGCTTGGGGCTAGCGGGAGCCCCTCTCTACAATGAGCAGTTCTTC
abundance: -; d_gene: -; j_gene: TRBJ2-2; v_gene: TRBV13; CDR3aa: CASSLRPLAIGELFF; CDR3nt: TGTGCCAGCAGCTTACGACCGTTAGCAATCGGGGAGCTGTTTTTT
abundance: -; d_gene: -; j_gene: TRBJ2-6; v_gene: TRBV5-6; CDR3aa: CASSLASGVGANVLTF; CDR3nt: TGTGCCAGCAGCTTGGCCTCGGGGGTCGGGGCCAACGTCCTGACTTTC
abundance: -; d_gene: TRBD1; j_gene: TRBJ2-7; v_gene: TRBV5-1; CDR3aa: CASTAGQGYYEQYF; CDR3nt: TGCGCCAGCACAGCGGGACAGGGGTACTACGAGCAGTACTTC
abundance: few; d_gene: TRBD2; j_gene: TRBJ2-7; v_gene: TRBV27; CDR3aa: CASSSWTSGSYEQYF; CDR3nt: TGTGCCAGCAGTTCATGGACTAGCGGGAGTTACGAGCAGTACTTC
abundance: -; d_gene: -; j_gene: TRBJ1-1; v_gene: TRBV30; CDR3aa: CAWSDGTLTEAFF; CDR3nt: TGTGCCTGGAGTGATGGGACTTTAACGGAAGCTTTCTTT
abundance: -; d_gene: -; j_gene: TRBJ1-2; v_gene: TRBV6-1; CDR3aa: CASSEERGWGYTF; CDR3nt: TGTGCCAGCAGTGAAGAACGGGGATGGGGCTACACCTTC